These 6 T cell receptor beta chains were all obtained from the same sample, sequenced in a study of T cells after posttransplantation cyclophosphamide. Sampled 1 year posttransplant, controls received myeloablative marrow transplants, methotrexate and a calcineurin inhibitor. TCRdb keeps only in-frame clones here, not all; method: immunoSEQ multiplex PCR. The sample shows about 16,000 clones, roughly 84% of them seen only once. The sequencing used PBMCs, collected after an allogeneic stem cell transplant with a calcineurin inhibitor and methotrexate. These receptors were obtained from a male patient in his 50s who received an allogeneic stem cell transplant from an unrelated donor, was CMV-positive, and had chronic GVHD only. Some T cells could come from the graft donor.

V is TRBV2 and J is TRBJ2-2, with D maybe TRBD2 (6 bases). V shed 7 bases and J shed 6 bases, with 12 bases lying between them. The CDR3 sequence is 13 residues long. Looked up from germline, CDR1 is SNHLY and CDR2 is FYNNEI. The CDR3 loop reads CASNLRGAGELFF. In nucleotides, the CDR3 is TGTGCCAGCAACCTACGCGGGGCCGGGGAGCTGTTTTTT.

The chain recombines TRBV25-1 with TRBJ2-5; TRBD2 matches at 7 bases. The V gene end was trimmed by 5 bases and the J gene end by 5 bases; junction bases not matched to a gene: 11. The CDR3 runs to 15 residues. Germline CDR1 MGHDK, CDR2 SYGVNS. The CDR3 is CASSREDTSFETQYF. The CDR3 bases are TGTGCCAGCAGTCGGGAGGATACCAGTTTTGAGACCCAGTACTTC.

The CDR3 DNA sequence: TGTGCCGGAGAGAACTCTGGGGCCAACGTCCTGACTTTC. This encodes CAGENSGANVLTF. This chain links TRBV11-2 with TRBJ2-6; D is unresolved. CDR1 SGHAT and CDR2 FQNNGV come from the germline V gene. V was cut by 11 bases and J by 0 bases, with 8 bases left in between. This CDR3 region has 13 residues. The entire variable domain, with the rest obtained from reference TRBV11-2 and TRBJ2-6, is as follows: EAGVAQSPRYKIIEKRQSVAFWCNPISGHATLYWYQQILGQGPKLLIQFQNNGVVDDSQLPKDRFSAERLKGVDSTLKIQPAKLEDSAVYLCAGENSGANVLTFGAGSRLTVL.

The V call is TRBV11-3, the J call TRBJ2-7; 10 positions match TRBD1. This CDR3 region has 15 residues. Germline V gene sequence: CDR1 SGHNT, CDR2 YENEEA. The V gene end was trimmed by 6 bases and the J gene end by 4 bases; junction bases not matched to a gene: 9. CDR3: CASSSPGQGSYEQYF. CDR3 nucleotides: TGTGCCAGCAGTTCCCCGGGACAGGGGTCGTACGAGCAGTACTTC.

The chain uses TRBV6-6 and TRBJ1-1, with TRBD1 identical over 8 bases. The CDR3 contains 13 residues. After removal of 6 bases from V and 4 bases from J, the junction contained 4 bases not matched to a gene. Germline V gene lookup returns CDR1 MNHNY and CDR2 SVGAGI (reference sequence). CDR3 loop: CASRFTGGTEAFF. CDR3 DNA: TGTGCCAGCAGATTTACAGGGGGCACTGAAGCTTTCTTT.

This chain links TRBV5-6 with TRBJ2-5; 10 bases match TRBD2. Looked up from germline, CDR1 is SGHDT and CDR2 is YYEEEE. Trimming at V came to 0 bases and at J to 8 bases, leaving 13 bases not matched to a gene. CDR3 length equals 17 residues. The CDR3 DNA is TGTGCCAGCAGCTTGGGCCTAGCGGGAGTCGAGAAACAAACCCAGTACTTC. It is translated as CASSLGLAGVEKQTQYF.